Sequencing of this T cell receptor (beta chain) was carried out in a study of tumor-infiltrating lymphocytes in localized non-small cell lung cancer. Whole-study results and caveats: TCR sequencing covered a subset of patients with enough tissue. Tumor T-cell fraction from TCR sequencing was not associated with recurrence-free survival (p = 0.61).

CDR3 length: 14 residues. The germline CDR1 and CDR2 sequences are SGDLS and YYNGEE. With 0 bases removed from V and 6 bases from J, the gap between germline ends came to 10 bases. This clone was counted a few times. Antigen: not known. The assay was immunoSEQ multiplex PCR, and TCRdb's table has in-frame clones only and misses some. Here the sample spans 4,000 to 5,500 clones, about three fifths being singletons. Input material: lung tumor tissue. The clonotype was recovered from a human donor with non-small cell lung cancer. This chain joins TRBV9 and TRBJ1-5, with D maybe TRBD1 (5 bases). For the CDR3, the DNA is TGTGCCAGCAGCGTAGGCAGGGTGAGTCAGCCCCAGCATTTT. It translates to CASSVGRVSQPQHF.